This TCR beta chain came from a study of CD8 T cells in ankylosing spondylitis. Study-wide findings and caveats: Clones linked with disease were CD8+ and fairly uncommon in the peripheral blood. The authors reported significant enrichment of disease-linked clones in matched ankylosing spondylitis synovial fluid. Characteristic, it appeared, of ankylosing spondylitis blood was a TCR beta motif of several highly homologous variants.

Quantitative 5'-RACE with molecular barcodes was used to make the TCR beta libraries. TCRdb reprocessed the 5' RACE reads with MiXCR, giving one entry per CDR3 protein. The table records fewer than 550,000 distinct CDR3 sequences, approximately 5.3% of them present only once. The V and J ends lost 5 bases and 4 bases, in that order; junction bases with no gene match: 6. This CDR3 is 15 amino acids long. Germline assignment: CDR1 SGHTA and CDR2 FQGNSA. This clonotype occurred many times. The antigen is unknown. The rearrangement uses TRBV7-2 and TRBJ1-2; TRBD1 matches at 11 bases. The sequence derives from a male donor with ankylosing spondylitis. Sequencing was performed on blood, either unsorted or a sorted T cell fraction (not recorded which). The CDR3 loop is CASSPRTGGAYGYTF. CDR3 DNA: TGTGCCAGCAGCCCCCGGACAGGGGGCGCCTATGGCTACACCTTC.